This TCR beta chain stems from a study of blood T cell repertoires in COVID-19. About the study: COVID-19 samples collected from the United States, Italy and Spain covered acute and convalescent phases.

This CDR3 has 13 residues. Germline V gene data show CDR1 as SQVTM and CDR2 as ANQGSEA. After removal of 3 bases from V and 4 bases from J, the junction contained 5 bases not matched to a gene. Produced via immunoSEQ multiplex PCR; TCRdb's table is partial and in-frame only. This table holds about 160,000 clones, about 80% found once. During active infection, Seattle patients enrolled and were then monitored through disease. The receptor was derived from a middle-aged woman with COVID-19, enrolled during active disease. The chain carries TRBV29-1 and TRBJ2-5; 7 bases line up with TRBD1. Material for sequencing was peripheral blood. This chain's CDR3 is CSVEIGGAETQYF. DNA for the CDR3: TGCAGCGTTGAGATAGGGGGCGCAGAGACCCAGTACTTC.